This TCR beta chain was recovered during a study of OX40 agonist ivuxolimab in advanced cancers. Study information: Two patients with cutaneous melanoma and one with hepatocellular carcinoma, three in total, showed partial responses. Study outcomes and limitations: On average, CD8+ T cells showed a greater number of expanded clones than CD4+. At doses 0.1 to 3.0 mg/kg, CD4+ and CD8+ clones expanded. Antigen specificity remained undetermined for the expanded peripheral T cells.

The CDR3 runs 15 residues. Germline assignment: CDR1 MNHNY and CDR2 SVGAGI (reference sequence). The V gene lost 0 bases and the J gene lost 6 bases, with 9 bases spanning the gap. Sequencing was performed with immunoSEQ multiplex PCR; in TCRdb, only in-frame clones are kept and a portion is missing. The table records approximately 54,000 clones, 85% to 95% of them present only once. With respect to this clone: What it binds is not known.

The sequencing used CD4+ or CD8+ T cells sorted from blood, collected in a trial of the OX40 agonist ivuxolimab. The clonotype comes from an adult with an advanced solid tumor such as melanoma, head and neck, liver or kidney cancer. This sequence joins TRBV6-6 and TRBJ1-6, with TRBD1 as a possible D gene (6 bases). The CDR3 DNA reads as TGTGCCAGCAGTTACTCGGAACAGGGTAATTCACCCCTCCACTTT. This translates into CASSYSEQGNSPLHF.